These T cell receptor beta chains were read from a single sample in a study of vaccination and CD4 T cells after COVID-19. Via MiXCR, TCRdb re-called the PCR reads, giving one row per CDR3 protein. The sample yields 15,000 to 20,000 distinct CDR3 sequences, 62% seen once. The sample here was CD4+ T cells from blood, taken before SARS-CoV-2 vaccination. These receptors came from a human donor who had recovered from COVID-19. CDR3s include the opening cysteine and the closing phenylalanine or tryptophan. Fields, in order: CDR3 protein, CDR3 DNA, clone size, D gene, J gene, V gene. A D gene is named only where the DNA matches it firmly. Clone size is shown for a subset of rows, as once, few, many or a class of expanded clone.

cdr3_aa: CASSPRGDLAGNSEQYF; cdr3_nt: TGTGCCAGTAGTCCCCGGGGCGATCTAGCGGGTAATTCCGAGCAGTACTTC; clone_size: NA; d_call: TRBD2; j_call: TRBJ2-7; v_call: TRBV19
cdr3_aa: CASSKLGLCNSPLHF; cdr3_nt: TGTGCCAGCAGCAAGCTGGGATTGTGTAATTCACCCCTCCACTTT; clone_size: few; d_call: NA; j_call: TRBJ1-6; v_call: TRBV21-1
cdr3_aa: CASSQDTGPGQPQHF; cdr3_nt: TGTGCCAGCAGCCAAGACACCGGTCCAGGTCAGCCCCAGCATTTT; clone_size: NA; d_call: NA; j_call: TRBJ1-5; v_call: TRBV7-2
cdr3_aa: CASSAQGMDQPQHF; cdr3_nt: TGTGCCAGTAGTGCACAGGGGATGGATCAGCCCCAGCATTTT; clone_size: few; d_call: TRBD1; j_call: TRBJ1-5; v_call: TRBV19
cdr3_aa: CASSSGWGATNTGELFF; cdr3_nt: TGTGCCAGCAGCTCTGGATGGGGGGCCACGAACACCGGGGAGCTGTTTTTT; clone_size: NA; d_call: NA; j_call: TRBJ2-2; v_call: TRBV5-4
cdr3_aa: CASTSRHSYEQYF; cdr3_nt: TGTGCCAGCACTTCGAGACACTCCTACGAGCAGTACTTC; clone_size: NA; d_call: NA; j_call: TRBJ2-7; v_call: TRBV6-1
cdr3_aa: CSARDENRASGANVLTF; cdr3_nt: TGCAGTGCTAGAGATGAGAACAGGGCATCTGGGGCCAACGTCCTGACTTTC; clone_size: NA; d_call: NA; j_call: TRBJ2-6; v_call: TRBV20-1
cdr3_aa: CASSSIGQGGQPQHF; cdr3_nt: TGTGCCAGCAGCTCAATTGGACAGGGGGGTCAGCCCCAGCATTTT; clone_size: NA; d_call: TRBD1; j_call: TRBJ1-5; v_call: TRBV7-2
cdr3_aa: CASSGDSGYTF; cdr3_nt: TGTGCCAGCAGCGGGGATTCGGGCTACACCTTC; clone_size: few; d_call: NA; j_call: TRBJ1-2; v_call: TRBV6-2/TRBV6-3
cdr3_aa: CASSDSASDETQYF; cdr3_nt: TGTGCCAGCAGTGATTCCGCTAGCGATGAGACCCAGTACTTC; clone_size: NA; d_call: NA; j_call: TRBJ2-5; v_call: TRBV2
cdr3_aa: CASSFVGTGTSSNQPQHF; cdr3_nt: TGTGCCAGCAGTTTTGTTGGGACCGGGACAAGTAGCAATCAGCCCCAGCATTTT; clone_size: NA; d_call: NA; j_call: TRBJ1-5; v_call: TRBV12-3/TRBV12-4
cdr3_aa: CAWQPGQIFGYTF; cdr3_nt: TGTGCCTGGCAACCGGGACAAATATTTGGCTACACCTTC; clone_size: NA; d_call: NA; j_call: TRBJ1-2; v_call: TRBV30
cdr3_aa: CASSLSRLAGGSSYNEQFF; cdr3_nt: TGTGCCAGCAGCTTATCTAGACTAGCGGGAGGGTCCTCCTACAATGAGCAGTTCTTC; clone_size: NA; d_call: TRBD2; j_call: TRBJ2-1; v_call: TRBV7-6
cdr3_aa: CASSLGLAGATQYF; cdr3_nt: TGTGCCAGCAGTCTAGGACTAGCGGGAGCTACGCAGTATTTT; clone_size: NA; d_call: TRBD2; j_call: TRBJ2-3; v_call: TRBV27
cdr3_aa: CASSSVTSGRLRETQYF; cdr3_nt: TGTGCCAGCAGCTCCGTGACTAGCGGGAGACTACGAGAGACCCAGTACTTC; clone_size: few; d_call: TRBD2; j_call: TRBJ2-5; v_call: TRBV11-1
cdr3_aa: CSARSGSGADTQYF; cdr3_nt: TGCAGTGCTAGAAGCGGGAGTGGGGCAGATACGCAGTATTTT; clone_size: NA; d_call: TRBD2; j_call: TRBJ2-3; v_call: TRBV20-1
cdr3_aa: CASSLGTGLDTQYF; cdr3_nt: TGTGCCAGCAGCTTAGGGACAGGGCTGGATACGCAGTATTTT; clone_size: NA; d_call: TRBD1; j_call: TRBJ2-3; v_call: TRBV7-9
cdr3_aa: CASSPRGRRTEAFF; cdr3_nt: TGTGCCAGCAGCCCCAGGGGGCGCCGTACTGAAGCTTTCTTT; clone_size: NA; d_call: TRBD1; j_call: TRBJ1-1; v_call: TRBV7-9
cdr3_aa: CASSWGTGSQETQYF; cdr3_nt: TGCGCCAGCAGCTGGGGGACAGGCAGCCAAGAGACCCAGTACTTC; clone_size: once; d_call: TRBD1; j_call: TRBJ2-5; v_call: TRBV5-1
cdr3_aa: CASSRDRASQAFF; cdr3_nt: TGTGCCAGTAGTAGGGACAGGGCGTCACAAGCTTTCTTT; clone_size: NA; d_call: TRBD1; j_call: TRBJ1-1; v_call: TRBV19
cdr3_aa: CAISAQDRVYEQYF; cdr3_nt: TGTGCCATCAGTGCTCAGGACAGGGTTTACGAGCAGTACTTC; clone_size: NA; d_call: TRBD1; j_call: TRBJ2-7; v_call: TRBV10-3
cdr3_aa: CSARWQGDTGELFF; cdr3_nt: TGCAGTGCTAGGTGGCAGGGGGACACCGGGGAGCTGTTTTTT; clone_size: NA; d_call: TRBD1; j_call: TRBJ2-2; v_call: TRBV20-1
cdr3_aa: CASRTDRDTQYF; cdr3_nt: TGTGCCAGCAGGACGGACAGAGATACGCAGTATTTT; clone_size: once; d_call: NA; j_call: TRBJ2-3; v_call: TRBV2
cdr3_aa: CASSTRGLSEKLFF; cdr3_nt: TGTGCCAGCAGCACTAGGGGGCTGAGTGAAAAACTGTTTTTT; clone_size: NA; d_call: TRBD1; j_call: TRBJ1-4; v_call: TRBV7-8
cdr3_aa: CAISEGPGYEQYF; cdr3_nt: TGTGCCATCAGTGAGGGGCCCGGCTACGAGCAGTACTTC; clone_size: NA; d_call: NA; j_call: TRBJ2-7; v_call: TRBV10-3
cdr3_aa: CASSLVVLAGVETQYF; cdr3_nt: TGTGCCAGCAGCTTAGTTGTACTAGCGGGAGTTGAGACCCAGTACTTC; clone_size: NA; d_call: TRBD2; j_call: TRBJ2-5; v_call: TRBV7-8
cdr3_aa: CSARDQRASGKTGELFF; cdr3_nt: TGCAGTGCTAGAGATCAGAGGGCTAGCGGGAAGACCGGGGAGCTGTTTTTT; clone_size: once; d_call: TRBD2; j_call: TRBJ2-2; v_call: TRBV20-1
cdr3_aa: CASSRSGTGPGNTIYF; cdr3_nt: TGTGCCAGCAGTCGATCCGGGACAGGTCCTGGAAACACCATATATTTT; clone_size: NA; d_call: TRBD1; j_call: TRBJ1-3; v_call: TRBV6-1
cdr3_aa: CASSPSMGRGETQYF; cdr3_nt: TGTGCCAGCAGTCCGAGTATGGGGAGGGGGGAGACCCAGTACTTC; clone_size: NA; d_call: NA; j_call: TRBJ2-5; v_call: TRBV28
cdr3_aa: CASSTGQVNYGYTF; cdr3_nt: TGTGCCAGCAGTACCGGACAGGTTAACTATGGCTACACCTTC; clone_size: few; d_call: TRBD1; j_call: TRBJ1-2; v_call: TRBV6-1
cdr3_aa: CATSDPGLPPDTQYF; cdr3_nt: TGTGCCACCAGTGATCCGGGACTCCCCCCAGATACGCAGTATTTT; clone_size: NA; d_call: NA; j_call: TRBJ2-3; v_call: TRBV24-1
cdr3_aa: CASSYRTDNQPQHF; cdr3_nt: TGTGCCAGCAGTTATAGGACAGACAATCAGCCCCAGCATTTT; clone_size: NA; d_call: NA; j_call: TRBJ1-5; v_call: TRBV6-5
cdr3_aa: CASSHFRVVGSEDSYNEQFF; cdr3_nt: TGTGCCAGTAGTCACTTTAGGGTTGTCGGTAGTGAGGACTCCTACAATGAGCAGTTCTTC; clone_size: NA; d_call: NA; j_call: TRBJ2-1; v_call: TRBV19
cdr3_aa: CASSEVDRSTEAFF; cdr3_nt: TGTGCCAGCAGTGAAGTGGACCGGAGTACTGAAGCTTTCTTT; clone_size: NA; d_call: NA; j_call: TRBJ1-1; v_call: TRBV6-1
cdr3_aa: CASSSGQDTYGYTF; cdr3_nt: TGCGCCAGCAGCTCGGGACAGGACACTTATGGCTACACCTTC; clone_size: once; d_call: TRBD1; j_call: TRBJ1-2; v_call: TRBV5-1
cdr3_aa: CASSHSGGSNQPQHF; cdr3_nt: TGTGCCAGCAGCCACTCAGGAGGGAGCAATCAGCCCCAGCATTTT; clone_size: few; d_call: NA; j_call: TRBJ1-5; v_call: TRBV6-2/TRBV6-3
cdr3_aa: CASSFVGEGEAFF; cdr3_nt: TGTGCCAGCAGCTTCGTAGGGGAAGGTGAAGCTTTCTTT; clone_size: NA; d_call: NA; j_call: TRBJ1-1; v_call: TRBV7-2
cdr3_aa: CASYTGINEQYF; cdr3_nt: TGTGCCAGTTACACAGGGATCAACGAGCAGTACTTC; clone_size: NA; d_call: NA; j_call: TRBJ2-7; v_call: TRBV6-1
cdr3_aa: CASSSGSQGSNIQYF; cdr3_nt: TGTGCCAGCTCATCGGGCTCGCAGGGGTCCAACATTCAGTACTTC; clone_size: NA; d_call: NA; j_call: TRBJ2-4; v_call: TRBV18
cdr3_aa: CASSLSPSGRGELFF; cdr3_nt: TGTGCCAGCAGCTTATCTCCTAGCGGGAGGGGGGAGCTGTTTTTT; clone_size: NA; d_call: TRBD2; j_call: TRBJ2-2; v_call: TRBV7-3
cdr3_aa: CASAPSGGNNEQFF; cdr3_nt: TGTGCCAGCGCCCCCAGCGGGGGCAACAATGAGCAGTTCTTC; clone_size: NA; d_call: TRBD2; j_call: TRBJ2-1; v_call: TRBV7-9
cdr3_aa: CASSYGSSYNEQFF; cdr3_nt: TGTGCCAGCAGTTACGGGAGCTCCTACAATGAGCAGTTCTTC; clone_size: NA; d_call: NA; j_call: TRBJ2-1; v_call: TRBV6-5
cdr3_aa: CATLPRDRDERAFF; cdr3_nt: TGTGCCACGCTACCCCGGGACAGGGACGAAAGAGCTTTCTTT; clone_size: NA; d_call: TRBD1; j_call: TRBJ1-1; v_call: TRBV10-3
cdr3_aa: CSASIENTEAFF; cdr3_nt: TGCAGTGCTAGCATAGAGAACACTGAAGCTTTCTTT; clone_size: NA; d_call: NA; j_call: TRBJ1-1; v_call: TRBV20-1
cdr3_aa: CATTRELNNEQFF; cdr3_nt: TGTGCCACCACCAGGGAACTAAACAATGAGCAGTTCTTC; clone_size: NA; d_call: NA; j_call: TRBJ2-1; v_call: TRBV2
cdr3_aa: CSAELAGTDTQYF; cdr3_nt: TGCAGTGCCGAACTAGCGGGCACAGATACGCAGTATTTT; clone_size: NA; d_call: TRBD2; j_call: TRBJ2-3; v_call: TRBV20-1
cdr3_aa: CASSLGGTGSDTQYF; cdr3_nt: TGTGCCAGCAGCTTAGGTGGGACAGGGTCAGATACGCAGTATTTT; clone_size: NA; d_call: TRBD1; j_call: TRBJ2-3; v_call: TRBV7-9
cdr3_aa: CASRRGQDEQFF; cdr3_nt: TGTGCCAGCAGGAGGGGGCAGGATGAGCAGTTCTTC; clone_size: few; d_call: TRBD1; j_call: TRBJ2-1; v_call: TRBV25-1
cdr3_aa: CASRTGAGAVYTQYF; cdr3_nt: TGTGCCAGCAGAACAGGGGCGGGAGCGGTGTATACGCAGTATTTT; clone_size: NA; d_call: NA; j_call: TRBJ2-3; v_call: TRBV7-2
cdr3_aa: CASSEASGRTTDTQYF; cdr3_nt: TGTGCCAGCAGTGAAGCTAGCGGGAGGACCACAGATACGCAGTATTTT; clone_size: NA; d_call: TRBD2; j_call: TRBJ2-3; v_call: TRBV2
cdr3_aa: CASRPQGAGDQPQHF; cdr3_nt: TGTGCCAGCAGACCACAGGGTGCCGGGGATCAGCCCCAGCATTTT; clone_size: NA; d_call: NA; j_call: TRBJ1-5; v_call: TRBV6-2/TRBV6-3
cdr3_aa: CASSVGRDLTYEQYF; cdr3_nt: TGTGCCAGCAGCGTAGGCAGGGACCTTACCTACGAGCAGTACTTC; clone_size: once; d_call: NA; j_call: TRBJ2-7; v_call: TRBV9
cdr3_aa: CSALVKGETQYF; cdr3_nt: TGCAGTGCGTTGGTGAAGGGAGAGACCCAGTACTTC; clone_size: NA; d_call: NA; j_call: TRBJ2-5; v_call: TRBV20-1
cdr3_aa: CASSLRRWEGYTF; cdr3_nt: TGTGCCAGCAGCTTAAGAAGGTGGGAAGGCTACACCTTC; clone_size: NA; d_call: NA; j_call: TRBJ1-2; v_call: TRBV7-2
cdr3_aa: CSAVRGTYEQYF; cdr3_nt: TGCAGTGCTGTCAGAGGAACCTACGAGCAGTACTTC; clone_size: NA; d_call: NA; j_call: TRBJ2-7; v_call: TRBV20-1